Each of the 10 T cell receptor beta chains below was sequenced from the same sample in a study of T-cell reconstitution after alpha-beta-depleted transplantation in children. TCRbeta library construction was performed incorporating unique molecular identifiers. TCRdb used MiXCR to reprocess the PCR reads, holding one entry per CDR3 protein. The top ten hold over 2% of the sample, which has fewer than 700,000 distinct CDR3 sequences, under 15% seen once. The sequencing here drew on PBMCs, mostly from graft donor cells, taken 360 days after TCRalphabeta/CD19-depleted stem cell transplant. All receptors derive from a male patient younger than 18 who had a stem cell transplant for acute myeloid leukemia, so the T cells may come from the graft donor.

This chain uses TRBV18 with TRBJ2-3, with D possibly being TRBD1 (6 bases). The ends were cut back, 2 bases at V and 4 bases at J, with 13 bases in the middle. The length of the CDR3 is 15 residues. Germline assignment: CDR1 KGHSH and CDR2 LQKENI. The CDR3 protein is CASSPDRMSPDTQYF. The CDR3 DNA follows: TGTGCCAGCTCACCAGACAGGATGAGCCCAGATACGCAGTATTTT.

In its sample, this clonotype was seen many times. This rearrangement joins TRBV29-1 to TRBJ2-5; 7 positions match TRBD2. The V segment lost 7 bases and the J segment 9 bases; nucleotides outside the gene matches: 8. The CDR3 has 11 residues. The germline CDR1 and CDR2 sequences are SQVTM and ANQGSEA. CDR3 amino acids: CSAWGLTAQYF. CDR3 DNA sequence: TGCAGCGCCTGGGGACTAACGGCCCAGTACTTC. The complete variable domain, with remaining parts taken from reference TRBV29-1 and TRBJ2-5, reads SAVISQKPSRDICQRGTSLTIQCQVDSQVTMMFWYRQQPGQSLTLIATANQGSEATYESGFVIDKFPISRPNLTFSTLTVSNMSPEDSSIYLCSAWGLTAQYFGPGTRLLVL.

There are many counts of this clonotype. The gene calls are TRBV4-3 and TRBJ2-7; TRBD2 agrees at 11 bases. J lost 3 bases, V lost 1 base, and 5 bases had no gene match. CDR3 length equals 16 residues. Germline V gene data show CDR1 as LGHNA and CDR2 as YSLEER. The DNA for the CDR3 is TGCGCCAGCAGCCAAGTGTCGACTAGCGGGATCTACGAGCAGTACTTC. It translates to CASSQVSTSGIYEQYF.

This chain links TRBV6-5 with TRBJ2-1; TRBD2 agrees at 11 bases. From germline, CDR1 is MNHEY and CDR2 SVGAGI. After removal of 4 bases from V and 0 bases from J, the junction contained 8 bases not matched to a gene. This CDR3 is built from 18 residues. CDR3 protein: CASSSHVAGGSSYNEQFF. The CDR3 nucleotides read TGTGCCAGCAGTTCCCACGTAGCGGGAGGGAGCTCCTACAATGAGCAGTTCTTC.

The chain joins TRBV25-1 to TRBJ2-7; 7 bases fit TRBD1. The CDR3 sequence is 12 residues long. From germline, CDR1 is MGHDK and CDR2 SYGVNS. Trimming removed 7 bases from V and 3 bases from J; junction bases left unmatched: 3. The CDR3 sequence is CASTDRVYEQYF. The DNA for the CDR3 is TGTGCCAGCACCGACAGGGTCTACGAGCAGTACTTC.

This clonotype occurred many times. The rearrangement joins TRBV9 to TRBJ2-1; D unclear. The CDR3 has 10 residues. Trimming stripped 4 bases from V and 10 bases from J, with 6 bases between. The germline CDR1 and CDR2 sequences are SGDLS and YYNGEE. Here the CDR3 DNA reads TGTGCCAGCAGCCCTGGCGAGCAGTTCTTC. Translated: CASSPGEQFF.

This clonotype was seen only a few times. The chain combines TRBV19 with TRBJ2-7, with 7 bases lining up with TRBD1. Germline CDR1 and CDR2: LNHDA and SQIVND (reference sequence). V lost 5 bases to trimming and J lost 6 bases; unmatched junction nucleotides: 10. This CDR3 has 14 residues. The CDR3 DNA reads as TGTGCCAGTAGTGAGGACGACAGGGAACCCGAGCAGTACTTC. Translated: CASSEDDREPEQYF.

V usage is TRBV5-1 and J usage is TRBJ2-1; 9 bases map to TRBD2. This CDR3 comprises 18 residues. The germline V gene has CDR1 SGHRS and CDR2 YFSETQ. Losses at the gene ends were 0 bases for V and 0 bases for J; bases not matched to a gene: 7. The CDR3 nucleotides read TGCGCCAGCAGCTTGGTTCTAGCGGGAACGAGCTCCTACAATGAGCAGTTCTTC. Translating it yields CASSLVLAGTSSYNEQFF.

This clonotype showed up just a few times. The V gene is TRBV9, the J gene TRBJ2-1; maybe TRBD1 (7 bases). V shed 1 base and J shed 4 bases, with 24 bases lying between them. CDR1 SGDLS and CDR2 YYNGEE come from the germline V gene. There are 19 residues in the CDR3. CDR3 nucleotide sequence: TGTGCCAGCAGCGTAAAAAAGGAGGGTCTACAGGGGCCTTACAATGAGCAGTTCTTC. Amino acid sequence: CASSVKKEGLQGPYNEQFF.

This clonotype appeared many times. The rearrangement uses TRBV30 and TRBJ2-7, with D unresolved. V was cut by 0 bases and J by 2 bases, with 11 bases left in between. The germline gives CDR1 GTSNPN, CDR2 SVGIG (reference sequence). The CDR3 length is 14 residues. CDR3 amino acids: CAWSVPGRTYEQYF. CDR3 in DNA: TGTGCCTGGAGTGTACCCGGACGGACCTACGAGCAGTACTTC. The full variable domain, its missing parts supplied by reference TRBV30 and TRBJ2-7, is SQTIHQWPATLVQPVGSPLSLECTVEGTSNPNLYWYRQAAGRGLQLLFYSVGIGQISSEVPQNLSASRPQDRQFILSSKKLLLSDSGFYLCAWSVPGRTYEQYFGPGTRLTVT.